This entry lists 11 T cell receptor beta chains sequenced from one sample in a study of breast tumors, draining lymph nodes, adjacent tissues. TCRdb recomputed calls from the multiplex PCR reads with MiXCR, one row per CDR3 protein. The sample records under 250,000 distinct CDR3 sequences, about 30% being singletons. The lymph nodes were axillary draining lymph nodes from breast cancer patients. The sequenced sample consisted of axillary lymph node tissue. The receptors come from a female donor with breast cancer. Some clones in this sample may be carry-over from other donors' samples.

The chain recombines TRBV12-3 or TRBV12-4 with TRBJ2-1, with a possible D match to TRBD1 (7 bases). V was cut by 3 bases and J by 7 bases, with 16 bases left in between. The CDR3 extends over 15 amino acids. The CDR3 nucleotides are TGTGCCAGCAGTTTCGCCCGCTCAGGGGGGAATGAGCAGTTCTTC. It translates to CASSFARSGGNEQFF.

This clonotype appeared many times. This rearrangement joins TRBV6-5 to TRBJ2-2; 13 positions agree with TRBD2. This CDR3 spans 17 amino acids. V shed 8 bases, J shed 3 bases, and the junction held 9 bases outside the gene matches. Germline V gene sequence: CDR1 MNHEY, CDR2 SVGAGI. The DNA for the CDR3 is TGTGCCAGCGGCCAGACTAGCGGGAGGTACCACACCGGGGAGCTGTTTTTT. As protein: CASGQTSGRYHTGELFF.

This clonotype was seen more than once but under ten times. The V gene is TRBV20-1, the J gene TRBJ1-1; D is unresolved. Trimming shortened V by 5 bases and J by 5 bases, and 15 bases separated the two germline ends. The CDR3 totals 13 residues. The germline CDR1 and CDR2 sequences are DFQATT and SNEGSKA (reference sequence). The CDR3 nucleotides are TGCAGTGCTTTGGGTGCGCTTAAGACTGAAGCTTTCTTT. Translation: CSALGALKTEAFF.

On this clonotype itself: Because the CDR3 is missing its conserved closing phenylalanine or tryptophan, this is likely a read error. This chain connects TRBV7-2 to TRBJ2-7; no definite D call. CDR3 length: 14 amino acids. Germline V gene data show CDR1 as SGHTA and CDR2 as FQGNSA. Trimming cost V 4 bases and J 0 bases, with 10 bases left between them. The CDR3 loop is CASSSPRRSYEQYL. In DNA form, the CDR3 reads TGTGCCAGCAGCTCACCCCGTCGCTCCTACGAGCAGTACCTC.

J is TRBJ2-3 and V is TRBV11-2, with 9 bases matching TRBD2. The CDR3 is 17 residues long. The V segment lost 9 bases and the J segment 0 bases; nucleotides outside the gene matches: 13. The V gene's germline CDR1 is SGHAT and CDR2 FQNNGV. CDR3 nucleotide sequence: TGTGCCAGAAGCCGGACTAGCGATTTTGCTAGCACAGATACGCAGTATTTT. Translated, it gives CARSRTSDFASTDTQYF. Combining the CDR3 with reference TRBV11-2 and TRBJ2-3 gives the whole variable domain EAGVAQSPRYKIIEKRQSVAFWCNPISGHATLYWYQQILGQGPKLLIQFQNNGVVDDSQLPKDRFSAERLKGVDSTLKIQPAKLEDSAVYLCARSRTSDFASTDTQYFGPGTRLTVL.

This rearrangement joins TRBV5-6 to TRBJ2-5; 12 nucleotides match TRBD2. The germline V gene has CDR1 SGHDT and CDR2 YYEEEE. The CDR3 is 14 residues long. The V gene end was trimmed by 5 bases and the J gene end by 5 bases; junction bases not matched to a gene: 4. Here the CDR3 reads CASRLAGGVETQYF. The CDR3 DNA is TGTGCCAGCAGACTAGCGGGAGGAGTGGAGACCCAGTACTTC.

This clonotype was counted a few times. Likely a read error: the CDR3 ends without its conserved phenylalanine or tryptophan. The CDR3 protein is CASSRTGDSPLHV. Here the CDR3 DNA reads TGTGCCAGCTCTCGCACAGGAGATTCACCCCTCCACGTT. This chain uses TRBV18 with TRBJ1-6; possible D gene TRBD1, 5 bases. Trimming left V 6 bases short and J 8 bases short, with 11 bases between. CDR1 is KGHSH, CDR2 LQKENI, per germline. CDR3 length: 13 amino acids.

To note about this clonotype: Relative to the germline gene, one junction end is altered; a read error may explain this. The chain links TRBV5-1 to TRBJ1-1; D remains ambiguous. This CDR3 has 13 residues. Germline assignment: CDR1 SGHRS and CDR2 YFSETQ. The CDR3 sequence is CATSLRGNTEAFF. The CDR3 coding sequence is TGCGCCACCAGCTTGCGGGGAAACACTGAAGCTTTCTTT.

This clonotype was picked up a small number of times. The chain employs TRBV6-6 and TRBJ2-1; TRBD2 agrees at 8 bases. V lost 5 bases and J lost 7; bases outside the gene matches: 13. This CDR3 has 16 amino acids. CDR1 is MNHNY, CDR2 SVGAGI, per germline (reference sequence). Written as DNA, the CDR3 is TGTGCCAGCAGTCGCCCGCGGGGGGCCCTACGGAATGAGCAGTTCTTC. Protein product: CASSRPRGALRNEQFF.

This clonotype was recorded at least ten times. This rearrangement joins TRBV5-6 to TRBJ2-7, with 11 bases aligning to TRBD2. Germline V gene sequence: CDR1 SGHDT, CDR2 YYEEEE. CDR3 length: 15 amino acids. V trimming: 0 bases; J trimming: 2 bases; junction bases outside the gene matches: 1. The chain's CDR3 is CASSLVTSGTYEQYF. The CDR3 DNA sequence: TGTGCCAGCAGCTTGGTGACTAGCGGGACCTACGAGCAGTACTTC.

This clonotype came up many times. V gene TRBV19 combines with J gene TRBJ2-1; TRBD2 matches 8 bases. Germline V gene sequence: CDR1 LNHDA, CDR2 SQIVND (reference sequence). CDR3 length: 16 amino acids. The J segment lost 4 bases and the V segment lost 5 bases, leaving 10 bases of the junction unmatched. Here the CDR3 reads CASSPGTSSRYNEQFF. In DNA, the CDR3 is TGTGCCAGTAGTCCCGGGACTAGTTCCCGATACAATGAGCAGTTCTTC.